This TCR beta chain derives from a study of cytomegalovirus exposure and HLA in healthy donors. Points on this clone: Its antigen is not identified.

V lost 4 bases, J lost 5 bases, and 14 bases lay in between. From germline, CDR1 is LNHDA and CDR2 SQIVND (reference sequence). The CDR3 contains 14 residues. Study-wide findings and caveats: A missense variant in DCLRE1C was later tied to TCR beta V- and J-gene trimming. While the bulk of TCR sequences proved rare, some public TCRs turned up in many donors. Analyses of presence and absence presupposed an approximately uniform sequencing depth across donors. Later on, an analysis tied roughly 17,000 TCR beta sequences to HLA alleles at 0.05 false discovery rate.

The PCR contained 60 Vbeta and 13 Jbeta primers. Repertoires were generated with immunoSEQ multiplex PCR, while TCRdb's copy carries only in-frame clones and drops some. This table holds 110,000 to 150,000 clones, 70% to 90% found once. Sequencing was performed on PBMCs. V usage is TRBV19 and J usage is TRBJ2-5; no firm D call. This clonotype was sampled from a woman aged 35 to 49 in good health and CMV-seropositive. CDR3 DNA: TGTGCCAGTAGTAGCACTGAGGTCCGGGAGACCCAGTACTTC. It codes for CASSSTEVRETQYF.